A single sample is the source of the 17 T cell receptor beta chains below, sequenced in a study of cytomegalovirus exposure and HLA in healthy donors (dated by TCRdb to about 2017). Library preparation used the immunoSEQ multiplex PCR assay. The multiplex PCR relied on a mix of 60 forward primers for TCR Vbeta segments and 13 reverse primers for TCR Jbeta segments. TCRdb holds this immuneACCESS table with in-frame rearrangements only. Some clones are missing; in checked studies, unresolved V genes explain under half, and the rest has no known cause. The table for this sample shows roughly 77,000 clones. The ten largest clonotypes hold roughly 5% of the sample. The sequenced material came from PBMCs. These receptor sequences come from a man aged 25-40 years in good health and CMV-seronegative.

V and J are TRBV5-4 and TRBJ2-1; 7 bases align to TRBD2. Germline assignment: CDR1 SGHNT and CDR2 YYREEE (reference sequence). The CDR3 extends over 16 amino acids. V gave up 1 base and J gave up 2 bases; unmatched junction bases: 6. CDR3 DNA sequence: TGTGCCAGCAGCTTGCGGCGGGAGAGCCCCTACAATGAGCAGTTCTTC. Translation gives CASSLRRESPYNEQFF.

V and J are TRBV5-6 and TRBJ2-6; tentatively, D is TRBD1 (5 bases). The germline V gene encodes CDR1 SGHDT and CDR2 YYEEEE. CDR3 length: 15 residues. Trimming pared 2 bases from V and 2 bases from J, leaving 8 bases between. The CDR3 here is CASSLSGTGANVLTF. The CDR3 nucleotides are TGTGCCAGCAGCTTATCAGGGACTGGGGCCAACGTCCTGACTTTC. The whole variable domain, filled in from reference TRBV5-6 and TRBJ2-6, reads DAGVTQSPTHLIKTRGQQVTLRCSPKSGHDTVSWYQQALGQGPQFIFQYYEEEERQRGNFPDRFSGHQFPNYSSELNVNALLLGDSALYLCASSLSGTGANVLTFGAGSRLTVL.

The rearrangement uses TRBV5-1 and TRBJ2-1, with 12 bases that match TRBD2. V lost 1 base, J lost 6 bases, and 2 bases stayed unmatched. Per the germline V gene, CDR1 is SGHRS and CDR2 is YFSETQ. The length of the CDR3 is 15 residues. CDR3 sequence (DNA): TGCGCCAGCAGCTTGCTAGCGGGAGGGCCCAATGAGCAGTTCTTC. Translating it yields CASSLLAGGPNEQFF.

The chain carries TRBV7-3 and TRBJ1-6; 8 nucleotides agree with TRBD1. The CDR3 has 15 amino acids. V shed 5 bases and J 8 bases; nucleotides not matched to a gene: 8. Germline V lookup: CDR1 SGHTA, CDR2 FQGTGA. CDR3: CASSQAGGPDSPLHF. The CDR3 DNA reads as TGTGCCAGCAGCCAGGCAGGGGGCCCAGATTCACCCCTCCACTTT.

The gene calls are TRBV6-6 and TRBJ2-7, with 11 bases that match TRBD1. The germline V gene encodes CDR1 MNHNY and CDR2 SVGAGI (reference sequence). After removal of 10 bases from V and 0 bases from J, the junction contained 11 bases not matched to a gene. This CDR3 contains 16 residues. CDR3 sequence: CATLSVGTGGSYEQYF. Here the CDR3 DNA reads TGTGCCACTCTAAGTGTAGGGACAGGGGGCTCCTACGAGCAGTACTTC.

V and J are TRBV4-1 and TRBJ2-7, with 10 bases fitting TRBD1. V lost 4 bases to trimming and J lost 3 bases; unmatched junction nucleotides: 12. Germline lookup yields CDR1 MGHRA and CDR2 YSYEKL. CDR3 length: 17 amino acids. The CDR3 nucleotides are TGCGCCAGCAGCCGACACCATCGGACAGGGGGAGGCTACGAGCAGTACTTC. Its protein product is CASSRHHRTGGGYEQYF.

The rearrangement joins TRBV9 to TRBJ2-1; 14 bases align to TRBD2. The J segment lost 8 bases and the V segment lost 3 bases, leaving 4 bases of the junction unmatched. Per germline, CDR1 SGDLS and CDR2 YYNGEE. This CDR3 spans 15 amino acids. This chain's CDR3 is CASSAGLAGVDEQFF. The CDR3 bases are TGTGCCAGCAGCGCGGGACTAGCGGGGGTCGATGAGCAGTTCTTC.

V is TRBV9 and J is TRBJ2-1; D might be TRBD2 (6 bases). The CDR3 has 15 amino acids. V was clipped by 2 bases and J by 7 bases, with 16 bases between them. Germline CDR1 and CDR2: SGDLS and YYNGEE. CDR3 nucleotide sequence: TGTGCCAGCAGCGTTGGAGGGATGGGTTGGAATGAGCAGTTCTTC. Translating gives CASSVGGMGWNEQFF.

The V call is TRBV10-1, the J call TRBJ2-2; tentative D call: TRBD1 (6 bases). V lost 6 bases, J lost 6 bases, and 8 bases lay in between. Germline values: CDR1 WNHNN, CDR2 SYGVQD (reference sequence). This CDR3 comprises 12 residues. In DNA form, the CDR3 reads TGCGCCAGCAGCAACAGGGCCGGGGAGCTGTTTTTT. Amino acid sequence: CASSNRAGELFF.

The J gene is TRBJ2-1, the V gene TRBV19; maybe TRBD2 (6 bases). There are 13 residues in the CDR3. CDR1 LNHDA and CDR2 SQIVND come from the germline V gene (reference sequence). V was pared by 4 bases and J by 14 bases, with 18 bases between. The CDR3 sequence: CASSTPTGTQKFF. CDR3 in DNA: TGTGCCAGTAGTACCCCGACCGGGACTCAGAAGTTCTTC.

This sequence joins TRBV19 and TRBJ2-7; 7 bases agree with TRBD2. CDR3 length equals 15 residues. V lost 3 bases and J lost 3; bases outside the gene matches: 8. CDR1 and CDR2 (germline): LNHDA, SQIVND (reference sequence). DNA for the CDR3: TGTGCCAGTAGTATCACCGGGACTAACATCTACGAGCAGTACTTC. Protein product: CASSITGTNIYEQYF. Full variable domain (missing parts from reference TRBV19 and TRBJ2-7): DGGITQSPKYLFRKEGQNVTLSCEQNLNHDAMYWYRQDPGQGLRLIYYSQIVNDFQKGDIAEGYSVSREKKESFPLTVTSAQKNPTAFYLCASSITGTNIYEQYFGPGTRLTVT.

The chain couples TRBV10-3 to TRBJ2-7; D remains ambiguous. V lost 7 bases, J lost 1 base, and 20 bases lay in between. Germline CDR1 and CDR2: ENHRY and SYGVKD. CDR3 length equals 16 residues. DNA for the CDR3: TGTGCCATCACCAAGACACCGGCGTCCACTTCCTACGAGCAGTACTTC. It specifies CAITKTPASTSYEQYF.

The chain uses TRBV4-3 and TRBJ1-1; no clear D. The CDR3 contains 15 residues. V was clipped by 4 bases and J by 2 bases, with 14 bases between them. Germline V gene data show CDR1 as LGHNA and CDR2 as YSLEER. This chain's CDR3 is CASSPIPAANTEAFF. The CDR3 coding sequence is TGCGCCAGCAGCCCCATCCCGGCGGCTAACACTGAAGCTTTCTTT.

The chain couples TRBV11-3 to TRBJ2-4; 10 bases agree with TRBD1. The CDR3 contains 12 residues. The junction had 7 bases not matched to a gene; V was cut back by 5 bases and J by 15 bases. Per germline, CDR1 SGHNT and CDR2 YENEEA. CDR3 DNA: TGTGCCAGCAGCCAAGACAGGGGGCGCCGGTACTTC. Translating it yields CASSQDRGRRYF.

V and J are TRBV5-1 and TRBJ1-1; D might be TRBD1 (6 bases). Trimming removed 0 bases from V and 3 bases from J, with 9 bases in between. The CDR3 spans 14 residues. Germline V gives CDR1 SGHRS, CDR2 YFSETQ. The CDR3 DNA sequence: TGCGCCAGCAGCTTGGATACAGGGTACACTGAAGCTTTCTTT. It yields the protein CASSLDTGYTEAFF.

The V gene is TRBV2, the J gene TRBJ1-1, with TRBD1 as a possible D gene (6 bases). Trimming left V 6 bases short and J 6 bases short, with 17 bases between. The CDR3 covers 14 residues. The V gene's germline CDR1 is SNHLY and CDR2 FYNNEI. CDR3 residues: CASSAEGGLPEAFF. The DNA for the CDR3 is TGTGCCAGCAGCGCCGAAGGGGGTTTGCCTGAAGCTTTCTTT.

Details on this clone: An end of the junction does not agree with germline; a read error may underlie this. The CDR3 DNA sequence: TGCACCAGCAGCCAGGACCTCAGGGCGGTCGGAAACACCATATATTTT. This sequence encodes CTSSQDLRAVGNTIYF. This rearrangement joins TRBV4-3 to TRBJ1-3; a weak D match, TRBD1 (5 bases). The germline CDR1 and CDR2 sequences are LGHNA and YSLEER. CDR3 length: 16 residues.